The T cell receptor (beta chain) described here comes from a study of blood T cells in healthy people across ages. Study-level points and caveats: Long-lived and aged donors differed, with more naive CD4+ cells and higher diversity in the long-lived. While age rose, TCR beta diversity per million T cells dropped in a roughly linear way.

Unmatched junction bases numbered 11, after V lost 4 bases and J lost 4 bases. The CDR3 is 18 residues long. The germline CDR1 and CDR2 sequences are SGHRS and YFSETQ. Each individual donor underwent a draw of about 11 milliliters of peripheral blood. In this sample, this clonotype turned up once. What it binds is not known. The authors ran a second PCR of roughly 6 to 12 cycles using a sample-barcoded 5' primer and a J-beta primer mix. Each CDR3 protein gets one entry after TCRdb re-called the 5' RACE reads with MiXCR. The sample has about 900,000 distinct CDR3 sequences, around two thirds seen once. The V call is TRBV5-1, the J call TRBJ2-5; 15 bases are a match to TRBD2. The TCR sequence derives from a man aged 25 to 45 in good health. What was sequenced was blood. The CDR3 spells CASSQGPGLAGGRETQYF. The CDR3 bases are TGCGCCAGCAGCCAGGGACCGGGACTAGCGGGGGGAAGAGAGACCCAGTACTTC.